This TCR beta chain emerged from a study of patients and donors after allogeneic stem cell transplantation. This clonotype has only a few counts. This CDR3 contains 15 residues. V gave up 2 bases and J gave up 4 bases, with 11 bases separating them. The germline gives CDR1 ENHRY, CDR2 SYGVKD. One entry per CDR3 protein, called by TCRdb with MiXCR from the RT-PCR reads. The sample holds 200,000 to 250,000 distinct CDR3 sequences, less than 15% seen once. The receptor comes from a human donor who was either an allogeneic HSCT recipient or a stem cell or donor lymphocyte infusion donor (not recorded which). It is not recorded whose cells these are; they may come from a transplant donor. The specimen sequenced was blood, either unsorted or a sorted T cell fraction (not recorded which). The chain has TRBV10-3 and TRBJ2-2; D may be TRBD1 or TRBD2 (5 bases each). The CDR3 DNA follows: TGTGCCATCAGTGAGAACACGAGGGGCACCGGGGAGCTGTTTTTT. Translating gives CAISENTRGTGELFF.